This TCR beta chain was sequenced for a study of sequential checkpoint blockade in melanoma. Study information: Randomization was 1:1 between first-line nivolumab→ipilimumab and ipilimumab→nivolumab. Matched biopsies came pretreatment and at week 13 for approximately 21 patients.

CDR3 length: 14 residues. CDR1 and CDR2 (germline): MDHEN, SYDVKM. V lost 6 bases and J lost 6, with 18 bases in between. Sample treatment: randomized to nivolumab then ipilimumab (arm A) or the reverse (arm B). Produced via immunoSEQ multiplex PCR; TCRdb's table is partial and in-frame only. The sample has about 19,000 clones; roughly two thirds are singletons. Sequenced here: tumor tissue (inferred from file names), sampled from a patient given nivolumab and ipilimumab in sequence. The receptor comes from a human donor with melanoma. This sequence joins TRBV28 and TRBJ2-7; D perhaps matches TRBD2 (5 bases). In DNA form, the CDR3 reads TGTGCCAGCAGCCAAACGGGGAGTCCAGTCGAGCAGTACTTC. Protein: CASSQTGSPVEQYF.